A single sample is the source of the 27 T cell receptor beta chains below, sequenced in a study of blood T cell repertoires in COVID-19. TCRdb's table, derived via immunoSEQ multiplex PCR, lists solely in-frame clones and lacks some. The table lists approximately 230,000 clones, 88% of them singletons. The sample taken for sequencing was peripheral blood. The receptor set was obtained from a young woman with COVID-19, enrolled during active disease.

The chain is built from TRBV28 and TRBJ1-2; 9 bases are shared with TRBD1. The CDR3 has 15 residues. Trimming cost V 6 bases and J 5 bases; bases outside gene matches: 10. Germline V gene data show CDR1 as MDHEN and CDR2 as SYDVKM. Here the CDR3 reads CASSAPGQGSYGYTF. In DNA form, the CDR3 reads TGTGCCAGCAGCGCTCCGGGACAGGGATCTTATGGCTACACCTTC.

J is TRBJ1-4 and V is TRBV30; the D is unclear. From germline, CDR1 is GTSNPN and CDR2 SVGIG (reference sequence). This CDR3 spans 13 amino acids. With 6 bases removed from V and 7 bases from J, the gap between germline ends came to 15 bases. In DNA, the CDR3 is TGTGCCTGTAAGGTGGAGGTTTTTGAAAAACTGTTTTTT. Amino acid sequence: CACKVEVFEKLFF. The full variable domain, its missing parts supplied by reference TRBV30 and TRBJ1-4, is SQTIHQWPATLVQPVGSPLSLECTVEGTSNPNLYWYRQAAGRGLQLLFYSVGIGQISSEVPQNLSASRPQDRQFILSSKKLLLSDSGFYLCACKVEVFEKLFFGSGTQLSVL.

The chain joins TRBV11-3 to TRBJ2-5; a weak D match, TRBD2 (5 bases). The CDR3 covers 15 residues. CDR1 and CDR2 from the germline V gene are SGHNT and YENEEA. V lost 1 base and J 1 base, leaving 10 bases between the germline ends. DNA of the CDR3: TGTGCCAGCAGCTTAGGGGTAGCGTCCCAAGAGACCCAGTACTTC. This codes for CASSLGVASQETQYF.

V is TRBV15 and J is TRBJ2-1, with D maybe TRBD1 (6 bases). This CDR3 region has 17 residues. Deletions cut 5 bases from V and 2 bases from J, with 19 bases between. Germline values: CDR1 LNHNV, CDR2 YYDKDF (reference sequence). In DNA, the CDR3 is TGTGCCACCAGCGGAGCTCCGGGACACCTCACCTACAATGAGCAGTTCTTC. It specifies CATSGAPGHLTYNEQFF. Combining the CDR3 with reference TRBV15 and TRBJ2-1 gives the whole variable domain DAMVIQNPRYQVTQFGKPVTLSCSQTLNHNVMYWYQQKSSQAPKLLFHYYDKDFNNEADTPDNFQSRRPNTSFCFLDIRSPGLGDTAMYLCATSGAPGHLTYNEQFFGPGTRLTVL.

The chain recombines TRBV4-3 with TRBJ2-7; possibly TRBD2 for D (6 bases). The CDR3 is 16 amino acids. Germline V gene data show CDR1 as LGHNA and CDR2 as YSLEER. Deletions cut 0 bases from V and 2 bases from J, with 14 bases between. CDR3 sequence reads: CASSQDFGGMAYEQYF. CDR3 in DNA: TGCGCCAGCAGCCAAGATTTTGGCGGGATGGCCTACGAGCAGTACTTC.

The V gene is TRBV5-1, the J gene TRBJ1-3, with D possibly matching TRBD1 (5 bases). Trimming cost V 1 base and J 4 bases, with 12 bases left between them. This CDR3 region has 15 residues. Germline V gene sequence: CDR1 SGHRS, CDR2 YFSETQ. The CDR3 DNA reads TGCGCCAGCAGCTTGACTGGGGCAGGCGGAAACACCATATATTTT. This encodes CASSLTGAGGNTIYF.

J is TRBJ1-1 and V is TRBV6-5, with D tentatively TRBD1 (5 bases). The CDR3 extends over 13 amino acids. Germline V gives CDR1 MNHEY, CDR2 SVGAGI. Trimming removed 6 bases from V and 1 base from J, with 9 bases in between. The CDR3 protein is CASRTDKNTEAFF. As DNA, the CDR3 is TGTGCCAGCAGAACGGACAAGAACACTGAAGCTTTCTTT.

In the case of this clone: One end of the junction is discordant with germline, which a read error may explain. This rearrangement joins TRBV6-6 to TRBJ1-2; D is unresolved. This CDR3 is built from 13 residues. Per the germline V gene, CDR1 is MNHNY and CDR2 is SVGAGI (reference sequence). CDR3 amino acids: CATSYERERGYTF. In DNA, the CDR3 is TGTGCCACCAGTTACGAGAGGGAACGCGGCTACACCTTC.

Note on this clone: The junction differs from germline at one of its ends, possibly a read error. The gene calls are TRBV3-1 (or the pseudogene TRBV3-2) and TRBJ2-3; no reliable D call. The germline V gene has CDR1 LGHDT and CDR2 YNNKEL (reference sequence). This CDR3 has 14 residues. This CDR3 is CASSQDTFTDPQYF. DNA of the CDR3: TGTGCCAGCAGCCAAGACACATTCACAGATCCGCAGTATTTT.

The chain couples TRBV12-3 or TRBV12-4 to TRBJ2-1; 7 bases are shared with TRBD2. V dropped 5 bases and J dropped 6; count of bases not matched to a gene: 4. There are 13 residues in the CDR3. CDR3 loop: CASSPGTTNEQFF. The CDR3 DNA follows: TGTGCCAGCAGTCCCGGGACTACCAATGAGCAGTTCTTC.

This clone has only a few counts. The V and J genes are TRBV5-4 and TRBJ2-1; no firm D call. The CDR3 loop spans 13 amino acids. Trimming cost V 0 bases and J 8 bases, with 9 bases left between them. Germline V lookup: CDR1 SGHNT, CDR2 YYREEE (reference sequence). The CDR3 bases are TGTGCCAGCAGCTTGGCTAGTCCTGATGAGCAGTTCTTC. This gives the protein CASSLASPDEQFF.

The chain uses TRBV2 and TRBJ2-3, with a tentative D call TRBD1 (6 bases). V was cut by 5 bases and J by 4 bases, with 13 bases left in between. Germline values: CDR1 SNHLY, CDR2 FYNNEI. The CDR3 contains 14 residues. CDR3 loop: CASSYTGLADTQYF. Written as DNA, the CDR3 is TGTGCCAGCAGTTACACAGGGTTAGCAGATACGCAGTATTTT. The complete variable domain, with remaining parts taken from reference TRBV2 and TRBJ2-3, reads EPEVTQTPSHQVTQMGQEVILRCVPISNHLYFYWYRQILGQKVEFLVSFYNNEISEKSEIFDDQFSVERPDGSNFTLKIRSTKLEDSAMYFCASSYTGLADTQYFGPGTRLTVL.

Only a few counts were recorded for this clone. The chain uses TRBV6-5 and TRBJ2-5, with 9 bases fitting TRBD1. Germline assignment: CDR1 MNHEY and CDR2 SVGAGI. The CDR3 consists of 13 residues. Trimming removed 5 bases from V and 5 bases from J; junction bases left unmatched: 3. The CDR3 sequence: CASSRGQGETQYF. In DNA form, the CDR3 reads TGTGCCAGCAGTCGCGGACAGGGGGAGACCCAGTACTTC.

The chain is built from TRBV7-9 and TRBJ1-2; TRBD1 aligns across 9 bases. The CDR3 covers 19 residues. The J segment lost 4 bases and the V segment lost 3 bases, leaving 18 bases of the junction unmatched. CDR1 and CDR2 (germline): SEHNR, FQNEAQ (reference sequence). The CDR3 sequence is CASSFGKWDRASSGYGYTF. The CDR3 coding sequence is TGTGCCAGCAGCTTTGGGAAGTGGGACAGGGCATCTTCGGGCTATGGCTACACCTTC.

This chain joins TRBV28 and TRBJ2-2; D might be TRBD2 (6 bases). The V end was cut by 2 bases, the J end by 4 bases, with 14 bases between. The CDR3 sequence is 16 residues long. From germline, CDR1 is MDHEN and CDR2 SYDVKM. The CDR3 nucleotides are TGTGCCAGCAGTTTAGCCGGGGGAGTGATCACCGGGGAGCTGTTTTTT. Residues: CASSLAGGVITGELFF.

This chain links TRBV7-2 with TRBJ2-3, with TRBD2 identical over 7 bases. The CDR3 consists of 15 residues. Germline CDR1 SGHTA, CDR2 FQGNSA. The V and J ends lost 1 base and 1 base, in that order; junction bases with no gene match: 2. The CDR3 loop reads CASSLGGSGTDTQYF. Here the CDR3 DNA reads TGTGCCAGCAGCTTAGGCGGGAGCGGCACAGATACGCAGTATTTT. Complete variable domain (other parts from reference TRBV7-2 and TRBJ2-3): GAGVSQSPSNKVTEKGKDVELRCDPISGHTALYWYRQSLGQGLEFLIYFQGNSAPDKSGLPSDRFSAERTGGSVSTLTIQRTQQEDSAVYLCASSLGGSGTDTQYFGPGTRLTVL.

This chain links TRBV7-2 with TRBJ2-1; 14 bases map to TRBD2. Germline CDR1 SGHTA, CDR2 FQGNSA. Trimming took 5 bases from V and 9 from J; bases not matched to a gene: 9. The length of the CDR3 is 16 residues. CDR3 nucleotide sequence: TGTGCCAGCAGCCCCCTAGGGACTAGCGGGGGTGGTGAGCAGTTCTTC. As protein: CASSPLGTSGGGEQFF.

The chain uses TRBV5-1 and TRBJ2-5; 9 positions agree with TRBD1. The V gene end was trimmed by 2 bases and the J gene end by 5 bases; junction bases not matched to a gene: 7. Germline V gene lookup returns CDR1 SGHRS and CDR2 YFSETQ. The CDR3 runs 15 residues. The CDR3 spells CASSFGTGFQETQYF. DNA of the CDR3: TGCGCCAGCAGCTTTGGGACAGGGTTCCAGGAGACCCAGTACTTC.

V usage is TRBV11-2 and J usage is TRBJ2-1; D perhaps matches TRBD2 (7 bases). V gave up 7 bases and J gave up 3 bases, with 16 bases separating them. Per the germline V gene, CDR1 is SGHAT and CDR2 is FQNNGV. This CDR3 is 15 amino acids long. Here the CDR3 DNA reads TGTGCCAGCACCCAGGGGCTAGCGGACTACAATGAGCAGTTCTTC. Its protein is CASTQGLADYNEQFF.

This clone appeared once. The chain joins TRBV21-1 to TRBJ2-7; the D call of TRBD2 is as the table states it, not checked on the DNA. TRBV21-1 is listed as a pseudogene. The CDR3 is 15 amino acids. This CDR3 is CASSKGGGPVCEQYF. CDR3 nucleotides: TGTGCCAGCAGCAAAGGAGGCGGGCCTGTATGCGAGCAGTACTTC.

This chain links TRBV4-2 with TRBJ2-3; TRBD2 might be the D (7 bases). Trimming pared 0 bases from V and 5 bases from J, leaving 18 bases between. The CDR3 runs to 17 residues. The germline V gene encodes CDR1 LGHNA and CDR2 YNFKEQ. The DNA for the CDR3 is TGTGCCAGCAGCCAAGATGAAGGGGGGGGGCAAAAAGATACGCAGTATTTT. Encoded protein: CASSQDEGGGQKDTQYF.

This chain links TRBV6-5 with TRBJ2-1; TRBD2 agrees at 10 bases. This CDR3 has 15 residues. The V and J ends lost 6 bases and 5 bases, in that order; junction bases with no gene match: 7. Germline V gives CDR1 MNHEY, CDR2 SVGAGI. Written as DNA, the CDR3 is TGTGCCAGCAGCCCCCTAGCGGGGGTTAACAATGAGCAGTTCTTC. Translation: CASSPLAGVNNEQFF.

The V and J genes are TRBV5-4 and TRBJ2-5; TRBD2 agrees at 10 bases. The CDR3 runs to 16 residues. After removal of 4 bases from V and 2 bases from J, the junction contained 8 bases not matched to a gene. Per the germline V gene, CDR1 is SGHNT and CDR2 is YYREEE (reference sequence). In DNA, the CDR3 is TGTGCCAGCAGCAAAGGACTAGCGGCCAGACAAGAGACCCAGTACTTC. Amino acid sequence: CASSKGLAARQETQYF.

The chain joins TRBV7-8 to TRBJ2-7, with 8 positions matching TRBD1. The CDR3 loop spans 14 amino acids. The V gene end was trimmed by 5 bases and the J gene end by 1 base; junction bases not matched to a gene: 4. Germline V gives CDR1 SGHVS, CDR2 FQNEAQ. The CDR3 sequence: CASSAGGASYEQYF. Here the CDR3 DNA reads TGTGCCAGCAGCGCAGGGGGCGCGTCCTACGAGCAGTACTTC.

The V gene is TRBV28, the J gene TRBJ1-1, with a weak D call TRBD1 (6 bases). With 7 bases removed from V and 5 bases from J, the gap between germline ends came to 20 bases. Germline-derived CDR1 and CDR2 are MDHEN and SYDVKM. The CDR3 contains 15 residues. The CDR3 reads CASTASIGRGTEAFF. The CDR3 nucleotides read TGTGCCAGCACCGCGTCAATTGGCAGGGGTACTGAAGCTTTCTTT.

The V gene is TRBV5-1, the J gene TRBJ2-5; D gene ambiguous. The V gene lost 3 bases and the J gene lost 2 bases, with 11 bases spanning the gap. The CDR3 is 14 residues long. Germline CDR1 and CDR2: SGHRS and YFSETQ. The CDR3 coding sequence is TGCGCCAGCAGCTCCAAACTCGCACAAGAGACCCAGTACTTC. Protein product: CASSSKLAQETQYF.

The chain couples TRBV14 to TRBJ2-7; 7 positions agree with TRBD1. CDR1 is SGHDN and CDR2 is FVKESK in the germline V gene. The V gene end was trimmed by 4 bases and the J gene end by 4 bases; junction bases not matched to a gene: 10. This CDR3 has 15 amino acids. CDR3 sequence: CASSPRQGPLYEQYF. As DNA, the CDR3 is TGTGCCAGCAGCCCGAGACAGGGACCCTTGTACGAGCAGTACTTC.